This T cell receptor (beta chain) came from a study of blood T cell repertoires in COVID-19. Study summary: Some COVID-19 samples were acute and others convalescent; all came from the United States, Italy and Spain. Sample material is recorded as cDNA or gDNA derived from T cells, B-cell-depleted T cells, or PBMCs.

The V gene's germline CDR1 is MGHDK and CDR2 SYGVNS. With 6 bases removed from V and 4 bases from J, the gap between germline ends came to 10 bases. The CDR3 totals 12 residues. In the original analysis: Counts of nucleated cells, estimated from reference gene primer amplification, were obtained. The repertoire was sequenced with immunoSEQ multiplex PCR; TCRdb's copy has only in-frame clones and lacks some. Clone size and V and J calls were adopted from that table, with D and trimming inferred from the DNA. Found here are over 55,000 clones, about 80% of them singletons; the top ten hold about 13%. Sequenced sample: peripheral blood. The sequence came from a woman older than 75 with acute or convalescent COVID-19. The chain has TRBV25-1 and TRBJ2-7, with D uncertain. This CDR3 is CASRSLRYEQYF. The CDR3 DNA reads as TGTGCCAGCAGGTCTCTTCGTTACGAGCAGTACTTC.